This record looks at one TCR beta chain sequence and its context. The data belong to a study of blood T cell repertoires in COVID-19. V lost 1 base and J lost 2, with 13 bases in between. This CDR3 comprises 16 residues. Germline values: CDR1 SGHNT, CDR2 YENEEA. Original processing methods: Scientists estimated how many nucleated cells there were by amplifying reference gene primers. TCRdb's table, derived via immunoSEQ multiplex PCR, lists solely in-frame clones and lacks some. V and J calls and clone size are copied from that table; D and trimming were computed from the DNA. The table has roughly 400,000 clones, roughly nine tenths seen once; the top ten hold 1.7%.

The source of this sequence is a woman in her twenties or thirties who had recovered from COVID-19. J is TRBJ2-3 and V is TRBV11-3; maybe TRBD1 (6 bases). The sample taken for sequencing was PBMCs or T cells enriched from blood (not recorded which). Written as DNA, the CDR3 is TGTGCCAGCAGCTTAGCTGGGACACTTAACACAGATACGCAGTATTTT. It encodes CASSLAGTLNTDTQYF.